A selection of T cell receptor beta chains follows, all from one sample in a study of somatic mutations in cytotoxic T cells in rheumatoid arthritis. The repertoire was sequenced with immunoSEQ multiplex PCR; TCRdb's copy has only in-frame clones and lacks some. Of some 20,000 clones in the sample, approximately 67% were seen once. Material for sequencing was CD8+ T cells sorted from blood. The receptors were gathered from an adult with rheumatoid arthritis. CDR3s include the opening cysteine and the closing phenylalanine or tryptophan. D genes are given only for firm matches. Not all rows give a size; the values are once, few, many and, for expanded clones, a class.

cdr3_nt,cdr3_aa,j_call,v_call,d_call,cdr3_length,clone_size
TGTGCCAGTAGTATGGACGGCGAAGGGTATCAGCCCCAGCATTTT,CASSMDGEGYQPQHF,TRBJ1-5,TRBV19,NA,15,NA
TGTGCCACCGAGGACAGGAATAGCTACGAGCAGTACTTC,CATEDRNSYEQYF,TRBJ2-7,TRBV2,TRBD1,13,few
TGTGCCAGCAGCTTTGCGGGACAGGGGGATCAGCCCCAGCATTTT,CASSFAGQGDQPQHF,TRBJ1-5,TRBV7-9,TRBD1,15,NA
TGTGCCACCAGCCCCCGGGTAAATGACTACGAGCAGTACTTC,CATSPRVNDYEQYF,TRBJ2-7,TRBV15,NA,14,NA
TGTGCCAGCAGCTTAATCCAGATCCAAGAGACCCAGTACTTC,CASSLIQIQETQYF,TRBJ2-5,TRBV7-2,NA,14,NA
TGTGCCAGCAGGGACAGTCCTCTGGAGTCGGACGTCCTGACTTTC,CASRDSPLESDVLTF,TRBJ2-6,TRBV6-5,NA,15,NA
TGTGCCAGCAGTTCCTCCGGACTGGAATTCACAGATACGCAGTATTTT,CASSSSGLEFTDTQYF,TRBJ2-3,TRBV28,NA,16,NA
TGTGCCAGCAGCTTTGGTTATATAGATACGCAGTATTTT,CASSFGYIDTQYF,TRBJ2-3,TRBV5-4,NA,13,NA
TGTGCCAGCAGTTTCTTCGACACGGACTATGGCTACACCTTC,CASSFFDTDYGYTF,TRBJ1-2,TRBV28,NA,14,few
TGCGCCAGCAGCCCTGGACAGGGGGCGATCGAGCAGTACTTC,CASSPGQGAIEQYF,TRBJ2-7,TRBV4-1,TRBD1,14,NA
TGTGCCAGCGGGAGTCAAATTGGCGGGGAGAGCTCCTACGAGCAGTACTTC,CASGSQIGGESSYEQYF,TRBJ2-7,TRBV28,NA,17,few
TGTGCCAGTAGTCCCGACAGGGATTATAATTCACCCCTCCACTTT,CASSPDRDYNSPLHF,TRBJ1-6,TRBV19,TRBD1,15,NA
TGTGCCAGCAGTAATTCTCGAGAGGTCGGAAACACCATATATTTT,CASSNSREVGNTIYF,TRBJ1-3,TRBV28,NA,15,few
TGCGCCAGCAGCTTCGGACAGGGTGGCGGGGAGCTGTTTTTT,CASSFGQGGGELFF,TRBJ2-2,TRBV5-1,TRBD1,14,few
TGTGCCATCAGTGACCTGGCCAGGGAGGACAATGAGCAGTTCTTC,CAISDLAREDNEQFF,TRBJ2-1,TRBV10-3,NA,15,NA
TGTGCCAGTAGTATAGGGGCTGGGGCCAACGTCCTGACTTTC,CASSIGAGANVLTF,TRBJ2-6,TRBV19,NA,14,few
TGTGCCAGCAGCGTAGATACAGGGTTGAATCAGCCCCAGCATTTT,CASSVDTGLNQPQHF,TRBJ1-5,TRBV9,NA,15,few
TGTGCCAGCAGCTTGGGGTTGGGTACGCAGTATTTT,CASSLGLGTQYF,TRBJ2-3,TRBV5-6,NA,12,few
TGTGCCAGCAGCTTAAAGGGGACAGGGATCTACGAGCAGTACTTC,CASSLKGTGIYEQYF,TRBJ2-7,TRBV7-2,TRBD1,15,NA
TGCGCCAGCAGCCAAGACCCGGGACAGGGCTACGAGCAGTACTTC,CASSQDPGQGYEQYF,TRBJ2-7,TRBV4-1,TRBD1,15,NA
TGTGCCAGCAGCCAAGATGTAGCAGATCTTGGCTACACCTTC,CASSQDVADLGYTF,TRBJ1-2,TRBV14,NA,14,NA
TGTGCCAGCAGCCCCGGGACCTACGAGCAGTACTTC,CASSPGTYEQYF,TRBJ2-7,TRBV11-1,NA,12,once
TGCGCCAGCAGCTCCGGACAGACAACTAATGAAAAACTGTTTTTT,CASSSGQTTNEKLFF,TRBJ1-4,TRBV5-1,NA,15,NA
TGTGCCAGCAGTGAATTCGGGGCGCTTGAAAAACTGTTTTTT,CASSEFGALEKLFF,TRBJ1-4,TRBV25-1,NA,14,NA
TGTGCCAGCAGTTACTCATCTCCGATCTACAATGAGCAGTTCTTC,CASSYSSPIYNEQFF,TRBJ2-1,TRBV6-6,NA,15,NA
TGTGCCAGTAGCCCCCGGTTGGGGAGCTCCTATAATTCACCCCTCCACTTT,CASSPRLGSSYNSPLHF,TRBJ1-6,TRBV19,NA,17,NA
TGCGCCAGCAGCCAATCCCAGGGGGCTAACTACGAGCAGTACTTC,CASSQSQGANYEQYF,TRBJ2-7,TRBV4-3,TRBD1,15,NA
TGTGCCAGCAGCGACCGACAGGGCTCACCCCTCCACTTT,CASSDRQGSPLHF,TRBJ1-6,TRBV9,TRBD1,13,NA
TGTGCCAGCAGCTTGCCACGATTTTATGAGCAGTTCTTC,CASSLPRFYEQFF,TRBJ2-1,TRBV5-6,NA,13,NA
TGTGCCAGTAGTCTTACGGATGCTAGCACAGATACGCAGTATTTT,CASSLTDASTDTQYF,TRBJ2-3,TRBV19,NA,15,NA
TGCAGCGTTGAAGATCCGCCAGGCGGCTATGGCTACACCTTC,CSVEDPPGGYGYTF,TRBJ1-2,TRBV29-1,NA,14,NA
TGTGCCAGCAGCTTGGCAGGGTTAGATACGCAGTATTTT,CASSLAGLDTQYF,TRBJ2-3,TRBV7-9,NA,13,NA
TGTGCCAGCAGCTTGTGGGAACGACAAGAGACCCAGTACTTC,CASSLWERQETQYF,TRBJ2-5,TRBV7-2,NA,14,NA
TGTGCCAGCAGCAACTCCAATGAGCAGTTCTTC,CASSNSNEQFF,TRBJ2-1,TRBV7-9,NA,11,NA
TGTGCCAGCAGTTCCCCTCTAGGGGGGGCGAACTACAATGAGCAGTTCTTC,CASSSPLGGANYNEQFF,TRBJ2-1,TRBV27,NA,17,NA
TGTGCCAGCAGCCCCACCCCCGACGGATCCTACGAGCAGTACTTC,CASSPTPDGSYEQYF,TRBJ2-7,TRBV27,NA,15,NA
TGTGCCAGCAGTGAAGATCAGGGATACTATGGCTACACCTTC,CASSEDQGYYGYTF,TRBJ1-2,TRBV2,NA,14,NA
TGTGCCAGCAGCCCACCCACGGCCCCCTACGAGCAGTACTTC,CASSPPTAPYEQYF,TRBJ2-7,TRBV5-6,NA,14,NA
TGTGCCAGCAGCCACCGGGACAGGGGGCGTGGTGAGCAGTTCTTC,CASSHRDRGRGEQFF,TRBJ2-1,TRBV14,TRBD1,15,medium-sized
TGTGCCAGCAGCTTAGGAGCCAGCTCTGGAAACACCATATATTTT,CASSLGASSGNTIYF,TRBJ1-3,TRBV7-8,NA,15,NA
TGTGCCAGCAGCTTCGGGCCAAACTATGGCTACACCTTC,CASSFGPNYGYTF,TRBJ1-2,TRBV11-2,NA,13,NA
TGTGCCAGCAGCCAAGTCGATGTGGTTACGCAGTATTTT,CASSQVDVVTQYF,TRBJ2-3,TRBV14,NA,13,NA
TGTGCCAGTAGTATAGGATCGGTGAACACTGAAGCTTTCTTT,CASSIGSVNTEAFF,TRBJ1-1,TRBV19,NA,14,NA
TGTGCCAGTAGTATAGTGGAGGAGGACACTGAAGCTTTCTTT,CASSIVEEDTEAFF,TRBJ1-1,TRBV19,NA,14,NA
TGTGCCAGCAGCTTAGAACGGGGAATCTCCTACGAGCAGTACTTC,CASSLERGISYEQYF,TRBJ2-7,TRBV7-9,NA,15,NA
TGTGCCAGCACCCCCGGACAGGCCGCGAACACTGAAGCTTTCTTT,CASTPGQAANTEAFF,TRBJ1-1,TRBV27,TRBD1,15,NA
TGCGCCAGCAGCCCCGGAAGTTCAGGCTACGAGCAGTACTTC,CASSPGSSGYEQYF,TRBJ2-7,TRBV4-3,NA,14,NA
TGTGCCAGCAGCCTGATTAGCGGGACAGGGTTCGATGAGCAGTTCTTC,CASSLISGTGFDEQFF,TRBJ2-1,TRBV28,NA,16,NA
TGCGCCAGCAGCCAAGATCTTGGGTTGAACACTGAAGCTTTCTTT,CASSQDLGLNTEAFF,TRBJ1-1,TRBV4-3,NA,15,NA
TGTGCCAGCAGCTTATACGGGGGAACCTACGAGCAGTACTTC,CASSLYGGTYEQYF,TRBJ2-7,TRBV7-2,NA,14,NA
TGTGCCAGCAGCCCCTCATACTATTCACCCCTCCACTTT,CASSPSYYSPLHF,TRBJ1-6,TRBV7-9,NA,13,NA
TGTGCCAGTAGTCTAGGGGCCGGATACTCACCCCTCCACTTT,CASSLGAGYSPLHF,TRBJ1-6,TRBV19,NA,14,NA
TGCGCCAGCAGCTTGGCCCCGGACGGCAATGTTGAAGCTTTCTTT,CASSLAPDGNVEAFF,TRBJ1-1,TRBV5-1,NA,15,NA
TGTGCCAGCACCTTCCCGGCCGAATCCTACGAGCAGTACTTC,CASTFPAESYEQYF,TRBJ2-7,TRBV27,NA,14,few